A selection of T cell receptor beta chains follows, all from one sample in a study of post-analysis software for immune sequencing data. TCRdb recomputed calls from the PCR reads with MiXCR, one row per CDR3 protein. The sample lists roughly 730,000 distinct CDR3 sequences, just under 30% occurring once. Input material: blood. Receptors originate from a girl between 5 and 17 years old with multiple sclerosis. Both conserved end residues are trimmed from each CDR3.

j_gene: TRBJ2-1
len: 12
v_gene: TRBV28
CDR3aa: ASSPSGTRDEQF

j_gene: TRBJ2-5
len: 10
v_gene: TRBV10-3
CDR3aa: AISDTQETQY

j_gene: TRBJ2-1
len: 13
v_gene: TRBV7-2
CDR3aa: ASSPISGGDNEQF

j_gene: TRBJ2-5
len: 12
v_gene: TRBV15
CDR3aa: ATWPGLGKETQY

j_gene: TRBJ2-3
len: 14
v_gene: TRBV12-3/TRBV12-4
CDR3aa: ASSLGLAARTDTQY

j_gene: TRBJ2-1
len: 9
v_gene: TRBV2
CDR3aa: ASSVVGEQF

j_gene: TRBJ2-7
len: 11
v_gene: TRBV6-5
CDR3aa: ASSRNRRGEQY

j_gene: TRBJ2-5
len: 13
v_gene: TRBV27
CDR3aa: ASSLEGQGFQTQY

j_gene: TRBJ2-1
len: 16
v_gene: TRBV5-1
CDR3aa: ASSLDPSGGNSYNEQF

j_gene: TRBJ2-3
len: 13
v_gene: TRBV20-1
CDR3aa: SARAEQGSTDTQY

j_gene: TRBJ2-1
len: 11
v_gene: TRBV4-2
CDR3aa: ASSQDRADEQF

j_gene: TRBJ2-3
len: 13
v_gene: TRBV7-3
CDR3aa: ASSLGQTHADTQY

j_gene: TRBJ1-4
len: 11
v_gene: TRBV7-9
CDR3aa: ASSSAGGTELF

j_gene: TRBJ1-3
len: 15
v_gene: TRBV20-1
CDR3aa: SANNRDRASSGNTIY

j_gene: TRBJ1-1
len: 12
v_gene: TRBV6-4
CDR3aa: ASSDGGRNTEAF

j_gene: TRBJ1-6
len: 12
v_gene: TRBV20-1
CDR3aa: SARRAQTNSPLH

j_gene: TRBJ2-7
len: 13
v_gene: TRBV19
CDR3aa: ASAPGRDRDGEQY

j_gene: TRBJ2-3
len: 12
v_gene: TRBV7-9
CDR3aa: ASSSGRVADTQY

j_gene: TRBJ2-5
len: 10
v_gene: TRBV28
CDR3aa: ASTHNQETQY

j_gene: TRBJ2-3
len: 13
v_gene: TRBV7-2
CDR3aa: ASSLGGGRSDTQY

j_gene: TRBJ1-1
len: 11
v_gene: TRBV7-9
CDR3aa: ASSSLGATEAF

j_gene: TRBJ1-5
len: 13
v_gene: TRBV7-2
CDR3aa: ASSSIRGSNQPQH

j_gene: TRBJ1-5
len: 13
v_gene: TRBV6-2/TRBV6-3
CDR3aa: ASTRRQNSNQPQH

j_gene: TRBJ2-1
len: 12
v_gene: TRBV20-1
CDR3aa: SAHPSGSYNEQF

j_gene: TRBJ2-5
len: 11
v_gene: TRBV27
CDR3aa: ASRGTGEATQY

j_gene: TRBJ2-7
len: 11
v_gene: TRBV18
CDR3aa: ASSLGQLGEQY

j_gene: TRBJ2-3
len: 13
v_gene: TRBV6-5
CDR3aa: ASSYGSGRSDTQY

j_gene: TRBJ2-1
len: 13
v_gene: TRBV6-5
CDR3aa: ASSNRASGRNEQF

j_gene: TRBJ1-6
len: 13
v_gene: TRBV6-4
CDR3aa: ASSQEGGSGSPLH

j_gene: TRBJ1-4
len: 13
v_gene: TRBV5-4
CDR3aa: ASSNGRQGNEKLF

j_gene: TRBJ2-4
len: 18
v_gene: TRBV7-2
CDR3aa: ASSLGPRTGALLAKNIQY

j_gene: TRBJ1-2
len: 15
v_gene: TRBV15
CDR3aa: AASREGRTGDSGGYT

j_gene: TRBJ2-1
len: 15
v_gene: TRBV5-1
CDR3aa: ASSLTTSGFWRLEQF

j_gene: TRBJ2-1
len: 11
v_gene: TRBV19
CDR3aa: ASSINGHNEQF

j_gene: TRBJ2-7
len: 11
v_gene: TRBV27
CDR3aa: ASSLRLHYEQY

j_gene: TRBJ2-2
len: 14
v_gene: TRBV6-5
CDR3aa: ASSSWTGVSPGELF

j_gene: TRBJ2-1
len: 13
v_gene: TRBV20-1
CDR3aa: SARDPGGVGETQF

j_gene: TRBJ2-7
len: 15
v_gene: TRBV25-1
CDR3aa: ASSELGSGSLSYEQY

j_gene: TRBJ1-1
len: 12
v_gene: TRBV6-2/TRBV6-3
CDR3aa: ASSYSRVQTEAF

j_gene: TRBJ2-4
len: 10
v_gene: TRBV3-1
CDR3aa: ASSRGRIQQY

j_gene: TRBJ2-1
len: 14
v_gene: TRBV29-1
CDR3aa: SVEVSGQLLYNEQF

j_gene: TRBJ2-3
len: 16
v_gene: TRBV6-5
CDR3aa: ASSYSSVRGATTDTQY

j_gene: TRBJ2-5
len: 13
v_gene: TRBV6-5
CDR3aa: ASSYRDPKPETQY

j_gene: -
len: 12
v_gene: TRBV6-2/TRBV6-3
CDR3aa: ASSYSIGQNEQY

j_gene: TRBJ2-1
len: 12
v_gene: TRBV12-3/TRBV12-4
CDR3aa: ASSFRTGTETQF

j_gene: TRBJ2-2
len: 13
v_gene: TRBV6-5
CDR3aa: ASSSTGSNTGELF

j_gene: TRBJ2-7
len: 12
v_gene: TRBV29-1
CDR3aa: SVVPSALSYEQY

j_gene: TRBJ2-1
len: 12
v_gene: TRBV5-1
CDR3aa: ASRPGGPYNEQF

j_gene: TRBJ2-1
len: 13
v_gene: TRBV4-3
CDR3aa: ASSPGTSGIDEQF

j_gene: TRBJ2-7
len: 13
v_gene: TRBV4-3
CDR3aa: ASSQGTTGSYEQY

j_gene: TRBJ1-2
len: 15
v_gene: TRBV4-1
CDR3aa: ASSQEGVMVAVYGYT

j_gene: TRBJ1-5
len: 15
v_gene: TRBV6-2/TRBV6-3
CDR3aa: ASSYPTGAGSNQPQH

j_gene: TRBJ2-3
len: 12
v_gene: TRBV25-1
CDR3aa: AGSDVIQTDTQY

j_gene: TRBJ2-3
len: 13
v_gene: TRBV5-1
CDR3aa: ASSLETGSTDTQY

j_gene: TRBJ2-3
len: 16
v_gene: TRBV5-1
CDR3aa: ASSNSRPLRISTDTQY

j_gene: TRBJ2-3
len: 11
v_gene: TRBV2
CDR3aa: ASSGYRADTQY

j_gene: TRBJ2-4
len: 9
v_gene: TRBV7-9
CDR3aa: ASSLENIQY

j_gene: TRBJ2-1
len: 16
v_gene: TRBV24-1
CDR3aa: ATNDRIRPTRTSNEQF

j_gene: TRBJ2-3
len: 11
v_gene: TRBV6-4
CDR3aa: ASSASGGYTQY